The entry below describes one T cell receptor beta chain. What it binds is unknown. Unique molecular identifiers were carried by the TCR beta cDNA libraries. Out of about 0.9 to 11 million T cells, about 460,000 cDNA molecules were generated. Using its own MiXCR run on the PCR reads, TCRdb lists one record per CDR3 protein. The repertoire holds roughly 540,000 distinct CDR3 sequences, with roughly 34% as singletons. Germline CDR1 DFQATT, CDR2 SNEGSKA (reference sequence). CDR3 length: 13 residues. The V and J ends lost 6 bases and 4 bases respectively, with 15 bases between them. This specimen comes from a study of post-analysis software for immune sequencing data. Overall study context: Both relapsing-remitting and secondary progressive multiple sclerosis featured among the disease courses, as did progressive-relapsing multiple sclerosis.

Findings of the study overall: Higher frequency in patients than in controls was seen for roughly five TRBV segments, with TRBV5-6, TRBV5-1 and TRBV20-1 among them. With F measure, samples from one preparation batch clustered together strongly. The study found significantly lower normalized Chao1 diversity in multiple sclerosis patients than in controls.

What was sequenced was blood. The chain carries TRBV20-1 and TRBJ2-5, with TRBD2 as a possible D gene (5 bases). This clonotype was obtained from a girl aged 2-17 years with multiple sclerosis. This CDR3 reads CSARDPAPETQYF. The CDR3 DNA reads as TGCAGTGCCCGGGATCCCGCCCCAGAGACCCAGTACTTC.